Below, 23 T cell receptor beta chains from the same sample are listed, as sequenced in a study of graft-versus-host responses after intestinal transplantation. TCRdb's table, derived via immunoSEQ multiplex PCR, lists solely in-frame clones and lacks some. The sample records approximately 1,500 clones, around nine tenths being singletons. Here the sequenced sample was PBMCs, taken just over 32 days after intestinal transplant. These receptors all stem from a human patient who received an intestinal transplant, so some T cells may come from the graft donor.

The CDR3 nucleotides are TGTGCCAGCAGCCCCCTAGGGACAGCTGAGGGGGAGCAGTACTTC. Translation: CASSPLGTAEGEQYF. The chain has TRBV7-8 and TRBJ2-7; 7 bases are shared with TRBD1. With 5 bases clipped from V and 7 bases from J, the junction kept 14 bases outside the gene matches. The germline gives CDR1 SGHVS, CDR2 FQNEAQ. This CDR3 is 15 amino acids long.

The chain joins TRBV4-3 to TRBJ1-2; D gene uncertain. Looked up from germline, CDR1 is LGHNA and CDR2 is YSLEER. The CDR3 consists of 14 residues. Trimming shortened V by 0 bases and J by 3 bases, and 8 bases separated the two germline ends. The CDR3 DNA follows: TGCGCCAGCAGCCAAGAGCCGGGCGACTATGGCTACACCTTC. Protein: CASSQEPGDYGYTF.

The chain employs TRBV19 and TRBJ1-5, with D perhaps TRBD1 (5 bases). Germline CDR1 is LNHDA and CDR2 is SQIVND (reference sequence). The V gene lost 3 bases and the J gene lost 9 bases, with 12 bases spanning the gap. The CDR3 length is 13 residues. CDR3 region: CASSMKGLRPQHF. The CDR3 DNA sequence: TGTGCCAGTAGTATGAAGGGGCTTCGGCCCCAGCATTTT.

The rearrangement links TRBV7-6 to TRBJ2-7; TRBD1 or TRBD2 may be the D gene (5 bases each). Trimming cost V 0 bases and J 2 bases, with 11 bases left between them. Germline-derived CDR1 and CDR2 are SGHVS and FNYEAQ. This CDR3 has 15 amino acids. CDR3 nucleotide sequence: TGTGCCAGCAGCTTAGCAGCCGGGGCAACCTACGAGCAGTACTTC. As protein: CASSLAAGATYEQYF.

In DNA, the CDR3 is TGTGCCAGCCTTCCACCTGGACATACCCTCGGAGAGCAGTACTTC. Translating gives CASLPPGHTLGEQYF. The chain has TRBV6-6 and TRBJ2-7, with D perhaps TRBD1 (5 bases). Germline-derived CDR1 and CDR2 are MNHNY and SVGAGI (reference sequence). The CDR3 is 15 residues long. Trimming took 8 bases from V and 7 from J, leaving 24 bases between them.

The chain has TRBV30 and TRBJ2-1, with 8 bases identical to TRBD1. CDR3 length: 13 amino acids. The junction had 5 bases not matched to a gene; V was cut back by 7 bases and J by 3 bases. The germline V gene encodes CDR1 GTSNPN and CDR2 SVGIG (reference sequence). The CDR3 here is CAYPTGDYNEQFF. CDR3 DNA: TGTGCCTACCCGACAGGGGACTACAATGAGCAGTTCTTC.

The chain combines TRBV10-1 with TRBJ2-2, with unresolved D. Germline CDR1 is WNHNN and CDR2 is SYGVQD (reference sequence). With 8 bases removed from V and 7 bases from J, the gap between germline ends came to 14 bases. The CDR3 spans 13 residues. CDR3 loop: CASRSQSLGELFF. The CDR3 DNA is TGCGCCAGCCGGTCCCAGTCCCTCGGGGAGCTGTTTTTT.

V is TRBV16 and J is TRBJ1-2, with D perhaps matching TRBD1 (5 bases). Germline loops: CDR1 KGHSY, CDR2 FQNENV. The CDR3 runs to 16 residues. The V end lost 0 bases, the J end lost 4 bases, and 15 bases lay between the germline ends. The CDR3 is CASSQSLIGEAYGYTF. The DNA for the CDR3 is TGTGCCAGCAGCCAATCGTTGATAGGGGAGGCCTATGGCTACACCTTC.

The chain employs TRBV4-2 and TRBJ2-2; D may match TRBD1 or TRBD2 (5 bases each). The V and J ends lost 4 bases and 3 bases respectively, with 9 bases between them. The CDR3 contains 14 residues. The germline CDR1 and CDR2 sequences are LGHNA and YNFKEQ. CDR3 sequence reads: CASSPPGHTGELFF. Here the CDR3 DNA reads TGTGCCAGCAGCCCCCCGGGACACACCGGGGAGCTGTTTTTT.

The gene calls are TRBV5-1 and TRBJ2-7; TRBD1 matches 7 bases. This CDR3 spans 15 amino acids. The V gene's germline CDR1 is SGHRS and CDR2 YFSETQ. V trimming: 0 bases; J trimming: 3 bases; junction bases outside the gene matches: 6. This CDR3 reads CASSLAGTEYYEQYF. The CDR3, as DNA: TGCGCCAGCAGCTTGGCCGGGACAGAGTACTACGAGCAGTACTTC.

This clone has just a few counts. The chain links TRBV9 to TRBJ2-5; tentatively, D is TRBD2 (5 bases). Deletions cut 3 bases from V and 5 bases from J, with 23 bases between. In germline, CDR1 is SGDLS, CDR2 YYNGEE. This CDR3 comprises 17 residues. Written as DNA, the CDR3 is TGTGCCAGCAGCGCCCGCTTTAGAATCGAGCGGATGGAGACCCAGTACTTC. It codes for CASSARFRIERMETQYF.

The V call is TRBV6-1, the J call TRBJ1-5; D remains unclear. Trimming took off 8 bases at V and 2 bases at J, with 10 bases between the two ends. Germline-derived CDR1 and CDR2 are MNHNS and SASEGT. The CDR3 contains 13 residues. The CDR3 loop reads CASQRSGNQPQHF. The CDR3 nucleotides read TGTGCCAGCCAGAGGAGCGGCAATCAGCCCCAGCATTTT.

This chain connects TRBV11-2 to TRBJ1-1, with a tentative D call TRBD1 (6 bases). This CDR3 region has 15 residues. Germline-derived CDR1 and CDR2 are SGHAT and FQNNGV. Between the trimmed V and J ends, which lost 3 bases and 0 bases, there was a span of 11 bases. CDR3 sequence: CASSLGRGMNTEAFF. The CDR3 DNA reads TGTGCCAGCAGCTTGGGAAGGGGGATGAACACTGAAGCTTTCTTT.

This clone has only one observation. V usage is TRBV5-4 and J usage is TRBJ1-1; no definite D call. Trimming took 0 bases from V and 1 from J, leaving 4 bases between them. Germline CDR1 is SGHNT and CDR2 is YYREEE (reference sequence). This CDR3 has 13 amino acids. The chain's CDR3 is CASSLGENTEAFF. CDR3 DNA sequence: TGTGCCAGCAGCTTGGGGGAGAACACTGAAGCTTTCTTT. Filled out from reference TRBV5-4 and TRBJ1-1, the complete variable domain reads ETGVTQSPTHLIKTRGQQVTLRCSSQSGHNTVSWYQQALGQGPQFIFQYYREEENGRGNFPPRFSGLQFPNYSSELNVNALELDDSALYLCASSLGENTEAFFGQGTRLTVV.

Only a few counts were recorded for this clone. This CDR3 is also generated by other DNA sequences in the sample. The gene calls are TRBV9 and TRBJ2-1; 8 positions agree with TRBD2. In germline, CDR1 is SGDLS, CDR2 YYNGEE. This CDR3 contains 15 residues. The trim removed 0 bases at V and 9 bases at J, leaving 8 bases unmatched. CDR3 region: CASSVETRAGGEQFF. CDR3 DNA: TGTGCCAGCAGCGTAGAAACAAGGGCGGGGGGTGAGCAGTTCTTC.

The chain employs TRBV5-4 and TRBJ2-5; TRBD2 aligns across 8 bases. Looked up from germline, CDR1 is SGHNT and CDR2 is YYREEE (reference sequence). The CDR3 contains 14 residues. V shed 4 bases and J 7 bases; nucleotides not matched to a gene: 9. As DNA, the CDR3 is TGTGCCAGCAGCCCGGGGGGGCCGGGGGTGACCCAGTACTTC. Its protein is CASSPGGPGVTQYF.

In DNA, the CDR3 is TGCGCCAGCACCCCCCCGGGTGTGGGCATTCAGTACTTC. Its translation is CASTPPGVGIQYF. V is TRBV5-1 and J is TRBJ2-4, with D hard to call. The CDR3 is 13 residues long. Germline CDR1 and CDR2: SGHRS and YFSETQ. V was trimmed by 6 bases and J by 9 bases, leaving 16 bases between them.

The V call is TRBV6-8, the J call TRBJ1-2; D remains ambiguous. Between the trimmed V and J ends, which lost 0 bases and 7 bases, there was a span of 12 bases. Germline CDR1 is MNHGY and CDR2 is SAAAGT. CDR3 size: 14 residues. The CDR3 is CASSYSKGYPGYTF. CDR3 sequence (DNA): TGTGCCAGCAGTTACTCGAAGGGCTACCCTGGCTACACCTTC.

The chain combines TRBV11-2 with TRBJ1-5, with 8 positions matching TRBD1. This CDR3 has 15 residues. The V segment lost 4 bases and the J segment 3 bases; nucleotides outside the gene matches: 5. Germline CDR1 reads SGHAT; CDR2 reads FQNNGV. The CDR3 sequence is CASSSTGGSNQPQHF. The DNA for the CDR3 is TGTGCCAGCAGCTCTACAGGGGGTTCCAATCAGCCCCAGCATTTT.

J is TRBJ2-7 and V is TRBV7-2, with D hard to call. This CDR3 spans 12 amino acids. V was trimmed by 5 bases and J by 2 bases, leaving 7 bases between them. Germline loops: CDR1 SGHTA, CDR2 FQGNSA. Written as DNA, the CDR3 is TGTGCCAGCAGCCCCACAGCCTACGAGCAGTACTTC. This gives the protein CASSPTAYEQYF. Based on the CDR3 plus reference TRBV7-2 and TRBJ2-7, the full variable domain is GAGVSQSPSNKVTEKGKDVELRCDPISGHTALYWYRQSLGQGLEFLIYFQGNSAPDKSGLPSDRFSAERTGGSVSTLTIQRTQQEDSAVYLCASSPTAYEQYFGPGTRLTVT.

V usage is TRBV6-4 and J usage is TRBJ2-7; D may match TRBD1 or TRBD2 (5 bases each). Trimming shortened V by 5 bases and J by 7 bases, and 18 bases separated the two germline ends. The CDR3 totals 14 residues. Germline assignment: CDR1 MRHNA and CDR2 SNTAGT. CDR3: CASSYTTKGEEQYF. CDR3 bases: TGTGCCAGCAGTTACACGACAAAAGGGGAGGAGCAGTACTTC.

V is TRBV11-3 and J is TRBJ2-1, with 13 bases lining up with TRBD2. The junction had 7 bases not matched to a gene; V was cut back by 5 bases and J by 9 bases. The germline gives CDR1 SGHNT, CDR2 YENEEA. The CDR3 sequence is 15 residues long. CDR3 nucleotides: TGTGCCAGCAGCCCAGGACTAGCGGGAGTTCGTGAGCAGTTCTTC. Its protein product is CASSPGLAGVREQFF.

A remark on this clone: The same CDR3 also results from other DNA sequences found in this sample. The genes are TRBV27 and TRBJ2-7; tentative D call: TRBD1 (5 bases). Looked up from germline, CDR1 is MNHEY and CDR2 is SMNVEV (reference sequence). The ends were cut back, 5 bases at V and 9 bases at J, with 17 bases in the middle. The CDR3 spans 13 residues. DNA for the CDR3: TGTGCCAGCAGTCTGGGGCCCACCGTAGGGCAGTACTTC. This translates into CASSLGPTVGQYF.